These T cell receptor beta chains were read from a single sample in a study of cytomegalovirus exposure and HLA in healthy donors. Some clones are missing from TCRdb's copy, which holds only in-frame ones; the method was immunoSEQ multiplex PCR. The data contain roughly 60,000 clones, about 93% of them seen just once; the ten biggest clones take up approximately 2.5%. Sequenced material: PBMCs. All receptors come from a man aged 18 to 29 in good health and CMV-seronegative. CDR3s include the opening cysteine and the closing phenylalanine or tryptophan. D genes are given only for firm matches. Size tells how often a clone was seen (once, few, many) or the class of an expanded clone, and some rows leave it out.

TGTGCCAGTAGTCTTAGACAGGGCTATGGCTACACCTTC | CASSLRQGYGYTF | - | TRBV27 | TRBD1 | TRBJ1-2
TGTGCCAGCTCACCGTCCAGTGGGGGGGGTGATCAGCCCCAGCATTTT | CASSPSSGGGDQPQHF | - | TRBV18 | - | TRBJ1-5
TGTGCCAGCACCATCGGGGCTAGCGGGACCGGGGAGCTGTTTTTT | CASTIGASGTGELFF | - | TRBV11-2 | TRBD2 | TRBJ2-2
TGTGCCAGCAGTTACCGGGGGGCAGCTAACTATGGCTACACCTTC | CASSYRGAANYGYTF | - | TRBV6-5 | - | TRBJ1-2
TGCAGCGTTGATGCGGGAGGGGAGGGAGCAGATACGCAGTATTTT | CSVDAGGEGADTQYF | - | TRBV29-1 | TRBD2 | TRBJ2-3
TGTGCCAGCAGCGTAAAAGGCAGGGGCAAAGAGACCCAGTACTTC | CASSVKGRGKETQYF | - | TRBV9 | - | TRBJ2-5
TGCGCCAGCAGCTTGGCACAGGGCCTCCAAGAGACCCAGTACTTC | CASSLAQGLQETQYF | once | TRBV5-1 | - | TRBJ2-5
TGTGCCAGTAGTACACAGCGGGACGGGACAGATACGCAGTATTTT | CASSTQRDGTDTQYF | - | TRBV19 | TRBD2 | TRBJ2-3
TGTGCCAGCAGTTCCGGACAGTACGCGAACACCGGGGAGCTGTTTTTT | CASSSGQYANTGELFF | once | TRBV6-5 | - | TRBJ2-2
TGTGCCAGTAGCACTTGGGGGGACGTCTACAATGAGCAGTTCTTC | CASSTWGDVYNEQFF | - | TRBV19 | - | TRBJ2-1
TGCGCCAGCAGCCGTACAGGGGCGGGGAATGAAAAACTGTTTTTT | CASSRTGAGNEKLFF | - | TRBV5-1 | TRBD1 | TRBJ1-4
TGCGCCAGCAGTGGAGGCACTGAAGCTTTCTTT | CASSGGTEAFF | - | TRBV10-1 | - | TRBJ1-1
TGTGCCAGCAGCTTAGCGGGGACAGGGCTCGTCGATGAGCAGTTCTTC | CASSLAGTGLVDEQFF | - | TRBV7-6 | TRBD1 | TRBJ2-1
TGTGCCAGCAGCTTGGGTGGGGGCGAAAAACTGTTTTTT | CASSLGGGEKLFF | - | TRBV5-4 | - | TRBJ1-4
TGTGCCAGCAGCTTAGGACAGGGAGTGGGGAGAGCTTTCTTT | CASSLGQGVGRAFF | - | TRBV7-2 | TRBD1 | TRBJ1-1
TGTGCCAGCAGTTACGAGCGGATTAACACTGAAGCTTTCTTT | CASSYERINTEAFF | - | TRBV6-5 | - | TRBJ1-1
TGTGCCAGCAGCCCCCCCCCTAGCGGAGAGACCCAGTACTTC | CASSPPPSGETQYF | - | TRBV11-2 | TRBD2 | TRBJ2-5
TGCGCCAGCAGCTCGGGGACAGGTTCTACATCCATGAACACTGAAGCTTTCTTT | CASSSGTGSTSMNTEAFF | - | TRBV5-1 | TRBD1 | TRBJ1-1
TGTGCCAGCAGCTGGCGCTCTAGCGGTATAGCCAAAAACATTCAGTACTTC | CASSWRSSGIAKNIQYF | - | TRBV11-1 | TRBD2 | TRBJ2-4
TGTGCCAGCAGTGAGCAGGCTGCAGATACGCAGTATTTT | CASSEQAADTQYF | - | TRBV6-4 | - | TRBJ2-3